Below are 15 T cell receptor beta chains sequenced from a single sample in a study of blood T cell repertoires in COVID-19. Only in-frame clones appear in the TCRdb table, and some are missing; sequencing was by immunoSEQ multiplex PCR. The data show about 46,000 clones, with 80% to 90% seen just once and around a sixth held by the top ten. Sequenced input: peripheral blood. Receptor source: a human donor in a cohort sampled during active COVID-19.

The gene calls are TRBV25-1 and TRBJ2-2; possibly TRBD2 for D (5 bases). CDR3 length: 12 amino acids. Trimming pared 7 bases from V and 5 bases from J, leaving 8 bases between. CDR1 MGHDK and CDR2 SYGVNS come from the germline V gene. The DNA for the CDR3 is TGTGCCAGCAACCGGGGAACCGGGGAGCTGTTTTTT. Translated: CASNRGTGELFF. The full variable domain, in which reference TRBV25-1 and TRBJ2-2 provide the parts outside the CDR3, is EADIYQTPRYLVIGTGKKITLECSQTMGHDKMYWYQQDPGMELHLIHYSYGVNSTEKGDLSSESTVSRIRTEHFPLTLESARPSHTSQYLCASNRGTGELFFGEGSRLTVL.

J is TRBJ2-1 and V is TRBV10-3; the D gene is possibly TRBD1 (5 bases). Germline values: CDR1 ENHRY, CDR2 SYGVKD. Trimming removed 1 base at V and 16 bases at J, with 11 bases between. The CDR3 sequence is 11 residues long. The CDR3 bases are TGTGCCATCAGTGAGTTAGGGGATTTCTTCTTC. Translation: CAISELGDFFF.

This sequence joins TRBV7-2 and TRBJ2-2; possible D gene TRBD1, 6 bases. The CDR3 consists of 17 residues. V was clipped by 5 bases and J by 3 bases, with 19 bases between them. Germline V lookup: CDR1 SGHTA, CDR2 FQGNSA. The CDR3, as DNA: TGTGCCAGCAGCACTCCCGGGACAAGGGCGGACACCGGGGAGCTGTTTTTT. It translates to CASSTPGTRADTGELFF.

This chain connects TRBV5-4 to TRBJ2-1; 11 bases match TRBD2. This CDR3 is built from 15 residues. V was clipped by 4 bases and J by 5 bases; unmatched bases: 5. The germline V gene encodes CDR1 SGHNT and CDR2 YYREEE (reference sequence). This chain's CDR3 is CASSPGTSGHNEQFF. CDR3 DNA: TGTGCCAGCAGCCCCGGGACTAGCGGCCACAATGAGCAGTTCTTC.

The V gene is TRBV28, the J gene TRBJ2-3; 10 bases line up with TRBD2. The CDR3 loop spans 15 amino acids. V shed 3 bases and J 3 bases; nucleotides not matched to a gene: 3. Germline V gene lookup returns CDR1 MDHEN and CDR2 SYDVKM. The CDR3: CASSLASGRTDTQYF. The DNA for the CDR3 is TGTGCCAGCAGTTTGGCTAGCGGGAGAACAGATACGCAGTATTTT.

The chain's CDR3 is CASSQVASGDYEQYF. DNA for the CDR3: TGTGCCAGCAGCCAAGTGGCTAGCGGGGATTACGAGCAGTACTTC. This chain uses TRBV4-2 with TRBJ2-7, with TRBD2 matching 9 bases. Germline V gene lookup returns CDR1 LGHNA and CDR2 YNFKEQ. The length of the CDR3 is 15 residues. V lost 1 base to trimming and J lost 4 bases; unmatched junction nucleotides: 5.

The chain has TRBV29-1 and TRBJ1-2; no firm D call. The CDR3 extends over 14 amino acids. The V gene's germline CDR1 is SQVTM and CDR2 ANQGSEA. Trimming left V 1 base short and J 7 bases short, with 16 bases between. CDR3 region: CSVEARWALGGYTF. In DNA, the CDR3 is TGCAGCGTTGAAGCCCGATGGGCTCTGGGTGGCTACACCTTC.

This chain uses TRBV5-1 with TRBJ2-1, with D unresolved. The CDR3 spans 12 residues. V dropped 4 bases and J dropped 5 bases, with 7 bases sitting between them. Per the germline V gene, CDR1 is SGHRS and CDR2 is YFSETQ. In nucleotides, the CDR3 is TGCGCCAGCAGCCCGCGAAACAATGAGCAGTTCTTC. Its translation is CASSPRNNEQFF.

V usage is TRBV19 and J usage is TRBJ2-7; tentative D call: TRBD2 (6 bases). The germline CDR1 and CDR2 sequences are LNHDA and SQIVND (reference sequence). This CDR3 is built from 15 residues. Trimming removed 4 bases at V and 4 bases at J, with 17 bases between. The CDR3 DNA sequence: TGTGCCAGTAGTAATTTGCGGGATGTTTCATACGAGCAGTACTTC. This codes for CASSNLRDVSYEQYF.

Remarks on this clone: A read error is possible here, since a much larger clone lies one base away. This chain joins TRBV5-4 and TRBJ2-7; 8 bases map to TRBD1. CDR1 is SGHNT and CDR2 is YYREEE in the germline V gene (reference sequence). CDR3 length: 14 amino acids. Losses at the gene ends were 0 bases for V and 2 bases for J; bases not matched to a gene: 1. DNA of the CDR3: TGTGCCAGCAGCTTGGACAGGGGGACCTACGAGCAGTACTTC. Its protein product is CASSLDRGTYEQYF.

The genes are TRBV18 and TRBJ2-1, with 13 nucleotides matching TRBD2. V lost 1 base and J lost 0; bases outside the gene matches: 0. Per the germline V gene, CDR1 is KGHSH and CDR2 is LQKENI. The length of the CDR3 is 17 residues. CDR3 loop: CASSPRTSGGSYNEQFF. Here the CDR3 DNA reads TGTGCCAGCTCACCACGGACTAGCGGGGGCTCCTACAATGAGCAGTTCTTC.

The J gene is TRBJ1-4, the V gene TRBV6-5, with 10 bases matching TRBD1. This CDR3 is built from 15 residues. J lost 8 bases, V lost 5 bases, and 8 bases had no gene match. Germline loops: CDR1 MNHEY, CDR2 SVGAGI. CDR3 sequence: CASSPGTGVTEKLFF. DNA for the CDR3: TGTGCCAGCAGTCCAGGGACAGGGGTAACGGAAAAACTGTTTTTT.

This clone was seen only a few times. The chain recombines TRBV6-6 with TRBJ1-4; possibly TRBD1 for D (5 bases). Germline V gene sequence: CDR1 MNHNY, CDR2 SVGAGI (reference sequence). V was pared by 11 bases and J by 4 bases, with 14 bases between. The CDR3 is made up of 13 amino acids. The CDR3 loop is CAAKDTDNEKLFF. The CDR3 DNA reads TGTGCCGCAAAGGACACTGATAATGAAAAACTGTTTTTT.

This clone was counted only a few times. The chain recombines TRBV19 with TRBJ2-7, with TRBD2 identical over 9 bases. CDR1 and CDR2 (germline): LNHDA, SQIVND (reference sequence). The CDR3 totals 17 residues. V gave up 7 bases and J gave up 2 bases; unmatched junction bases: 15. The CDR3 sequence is CASKGGSGSGSTYEQYF. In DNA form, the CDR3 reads TGTGCCAGTAAAGGGGGTAGCGGGAGCGGATCAACCTACGAGCAGTACTTC. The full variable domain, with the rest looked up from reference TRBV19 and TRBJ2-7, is DGGITQSPKYLFRKEGQNVTLSCEQNLNHDAMYWYRQDPGQGLRLIYYSQIVNDFQKGDIAEGYSVSREKKESFPLTVTSAQKNPTAFYLCASKGGSGSGSTYEQYFGPGTRLTVT.

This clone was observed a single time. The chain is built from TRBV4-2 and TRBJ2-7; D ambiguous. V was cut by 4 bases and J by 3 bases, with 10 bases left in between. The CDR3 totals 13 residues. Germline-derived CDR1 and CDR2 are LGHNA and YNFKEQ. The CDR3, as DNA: TGTGCCAGCAGCCTGTCTATCAACTACGAGCAGTACTTC. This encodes CASSLSINYEQYF.